This T cell receptor beta chain was retrieved from a study of blood T cell repertoires in COVID-19. Turning to the study itself: The origin of the acute and convalescent COVID-19 samples was the United States, Italy and Spain.

Germline values: CDR1 SNHLY, CDR2 FYNNEI. The ends lost 10 bases at V and 2 bases at J; junction bases unmatched: 7. The CDR3 is 14 residues long. As processed by the authors: Amplifying reference gene primers gave estimates of nucleated cell counts. Method: immunoSEQ multiplex PCR; TCRdb's copy keeps in-frame clones and lacks some. V, J and clone size reflect that table, while D and trimming were determined from the DNA. This sample has around 47,000 clones, with about 83% found just once. This chain uses TRBV2 with TRBJ1-3, with 8 bases fitting TRBD1. This receptor was identified in a man between 65 and 80 years old with active COVID-19. Sequenced material: peripheral blood. CDR3 sequence: CATGQGSAGNTIYF. DNA of the CDR3: TGTGCCACCGGACAGGGAAGTGCTGGAAACACCATATATTTT.